These 30 T cell receptor beta chains were sequenced from one sample in a study of blood T cells in healthy people across ages. A sample-barcoded 5' primer and a J-beta primer mix were used in a second PCR of roughly 7 to 12 cycles. TCRdb processed the 5' RACE reads anew with MiXCR; each CDR3 protein has one entry. The sample yields 1,500,000 or so distinct CDR3 sequences, 35% to 45% seen once. What was sequenced was blood. The receptors come from a woman aged 18-29 years in good health.

Of note for this clonotype: This may stem from a read error, because a much larger clone lies one nucleotide away. The rearrangement joins TRBV9 to TRBJ2-7, with TRBD1 matching over 9 bases. The CDR3 is 15 amino acids. Germline-derived CDR1 and CDR2 are SGDLS and YYNGEE. In DNA form, the CDR3 reads TGTGCCGGCAGCGTCTCCGGGACAGGGCGCTACGAGCAGTACTTC. Translation: CAGSVSGTGRYEQYF.

This clonotype was counted a single time. With a much larger clone just one base away, this may be a read error. The chain employs TRBV4-3 and TRBJ2-1; 10 positions match TRBD1. The CDR3 spans 19 residues. Germline V gives CDR1 LGHNA, CDR2 YSLEER. CDR3 nucleotide sequence: TGCGCCGGCAGCCAAGACATGCCGGGACAGGGGATTATGTTGAATGAGCAGTTCTTC. Amino acid sequence: CAGSQDMPGQGIMLNEQFF.

This clonotype was recorded a few times. The chain couples TRBV13 to TRBJ2-4; tentative D call: TRBD2 (6 bases). This CDR3 is 15 amino acids long. Trimming removed 5 bases from V and 8 bases from J, with 19 bases in between. The germline V gene has CDR1 PRHDT and CDR2 FYEKMQ (reference sequence). The CDR3: CASSPTGGGSDIQYF. CDR3 bases: TGTGCCAGCAGCCCGACCGGGGGAGGATCGGACATTCAGTACTTC.

There are a few counts of this clonotype. The chain has TRBV27 and TRBJ1-2; weak D call: TRBD1 (6 bases). V was cut by 5 bases and J by 4 bases, with 17 bases left in between. In germline, CDR1 is MNHEY, CDR2 SMNVEV (reference sequence). The CDR3 has 15 residues. CDR3 sequence: CASSSVGALGYGYTF. The CDR3 DNA reads TGTGCCAGCAGTAGTGTGGGGGCGCTTGGCTATGGCTACACCTTC.

This clonotype was recorded a few times. This chain connects TRBV7-9 to TRBJ2-3; 9 nucleotides match TRBD1. V dropped 5 bases and J dropped 1; count of bases not matched to a gene: 4. From germline, CDR1 is SEHNR and CDR2 FQNEAQ (reference sequence). The CDR3 runs 15 residues. DNA for the CDR3: TGTGCCAGCAGCCATCGGGACAGGGGCACAGATACGCAGTATTTT. The encoded protein is CASSHRDRGTDTQYF.

This clonotype was detected only a few times. This chain uses TRBV29-1 with TRBJ1-5; D gene ambiguous. Per germline, CDR1 SQVTM and CDR2 ANQGSEA. The CDR3 has 13 residues. V was shortened by 5 bases and J by 7 bases, with 15 bases between the two germline ends. The CDR3 DNA follows: TGCAGCGTTATGCCAGCCCTCGGCCAGCCCCAGCATTTT. This encodes CSVMPALGQPQHF.

Remarks on this clonotype: Just one base apart from a much larger clone, this may be a read error. The chain employs TRBV29-1 and TRBJ2-1, with TRBD2 matching 13 bases. Germline CDR1 and CDR2: SQVTM and ANQGSEA. The CDR3 extends over 16 amino acids. The CDR3 sequence is CSVPMEGLAGNNGQFF. CDR3 bases: TGCAGCGTTCCAATGGAGGGACTAGCGGGAAACAATGGGCAGTTCTTC.

This clonotype was recorded a few times. V gene TRBV21-1 combines with J gene TRBJ2-3; TRBD1 is the table's D call and was not checked against the DNA. TRBV21-1 is a known pseudogene. CDR3 length: 17 amino acids. The CDR3 loop reads CASSKVPLLDHPDTQYF. CDR3 nucleotides: TGTGCCAGCAGCAAAGTCCCCCTCCTAGACCATCCGGATACGCAGTATTTT.

This clonotype was counted between two and nine times. J is TRBJ2-1 and V is TRBV20-1; 14 bases match TRBD2. The CDR3 spans 16 residues. Germline CDR1 reads DFQATT; CDR2 reads SNEGSKA (reference sequence). V gave up 3 bases and J gave up 4 bases; unmatched junction bases: 5. CDR3 in amino acids: CSARVGLAGVYNEQFF. DNA for the CDR3: TGCAGTGCTAGGGTGGGACTAGCGGGAGTTTACAATGAGCAGTTCTTC.

The chain links TRBV10-2 to TRBJ1-4, with unresolved D. CDR1 WSHSY and CDR2 SAAADI come from the germline V gene. The CDR3 runs to 15 residues. Between the trimmed V and J ends, which lost 0 bases and 6 bases, there was a span of 11 bases. The CDR3 region is CASSESPGLDEKLFF. The CDR3 region has the DNA TGCGCCAGCAGTGAGTCCCCCGGCCTGGATGAAAAACTGTTTTTT.

This chain links TRBV28 with TRBJ1-6; weak D call: TRBD1 (5 bases). This CDR3 is 14 amino acids long. CDR1 and CDR2 (germline): MDHEN, SYDVKM. Trimming removed 6 bases from V and 7 bases from J, with 13 bases in between. CDR3: CASSRPGPNSPLHF. CDR3 coding DNA: TGTGCCAGCAGCAGACCGGGACCGAATTCACCCCTCCACTTT.

The V gene is TRBV5-1, the J gene TRBJ2-5; 8 bases match TRBD1. Germline assignment: CDR1 SGHRS and CDR2 YFSETQ. The CDR3 contains 17 residues. J was trimmed by 5 bases and V by 2 bases; bases with no gene match: 14. CDR3 in DNA: TGCGCCAGCAGCTTTTCCCGTGGGACAGGAGGTGTGGAGACCCAGTACTTC. Residues: CASSFSRGTGGVETQYF. Full variable domain (missing parts from reference TRBV5-1 and TRBJ2-5): KAGVTQTPRYLIKTRGQQVTLSCSPISGHRSVSWYQQTPGQGLQFLFEYFSETQRNKGNFPGRFSGRQFSNSRSEMNVSTLELGDSALYLCASSFSRGTGGVETQYFGPGTRLLVL.

The chain couples TRBV7-9 to TRBJ2-1; TRBD1 agrees at 8 bases. CDR1 SEHNR and CDR2 FQNEAQ come from the germline V gene (reference sequence). V was clipped by 5 bases and J by 6 bases; unmatched bases: 12. There are 16 residues in the CDR3. The chain's CDR3 is CASSLRRGQGRNEQFF. Here the CDR3 DNA reads TGTGCCAGCAGCCTACGGAGAGGACAGGGCCGCAATGAGCAGTTCTTC. Combining the CDR3 with reference TRBV7-9 and TRBJ2-1 gives the whole variable domain DTGVSQNPRHKITKRGQNVTFRCDPISEHNRLYWYRQTLGQGPEFLTYFQNEAQLEKSRLLSDRFSAERPKGSFSTLEIQRTEQGDSAMYLCASSLRRGQGRNEQFFGPGTRLTVL.

This clonotype was counted only a few times. This chain uses TRBV27 with TRBJ1-4; D may be TRBD1 (5 bases). Trimming took off 6 bases at V and 7 bases at J, with 21 bases between the two ends. This CDR3 is built from 16 residues. CDR1 and CDR2 (germline): MNHEY, SMNVEV (reference sequence). This chain's CDR3 is CASSRLAGTGGEKLFF. CDR3 in DNA: TGTGCCAGCAGCCGCCTCGCAGGGACGGGGGGTGAAAAACTGTTTTTT.

This clonotype showed up just a few times. The rearrangement links TRBV29-1 to TRBJ1-2; TRBD1 agrees at 9 bases. V gave up 7 bases and J gave up 4 bases; unmatched junction bases: 7. Per germline, CDR1 SQVTM and CDR2 ANQGSEA. This CDR3 spans 13 amino acids. The CDR3 spells CSAGGTGLYGYTF. The CDR3 DNA follows: TGCAGCGCCGGCGGGACAGGGCTCTATGGCTACACCTTC.

This clonotype was seen only a few times. The rearrangement links TRBV12-3 or TRBV12-4 to TRBJ1-4; D ambiguous. The CDR3 length is 13 residues. V lost 4 bases, J lost 8 bases, and 11 bases lay in between. CDR3 residues: CASSWAPAEKLFF. CDR3 bases: TGTGCCAGCAGTTGGGCCCCCGCGGAAAAACTGTTTTTT.

The chain uses TRBV12-3 or TRBV12-4 and TRBJ2-7; perhaps TRBD2 as D (5 bases). TRBJ2-5 explains the end of the DNA better; the J call may be wrong. The CDR3 is made up of 16 amino acids. The CDR3, as DNA: TGTGCCAGCAGGCCGGAAGCGGCCAACGCTGGAGAGACCCAGTACTTC. It specifies CASRPEAANAGETQYF.

The chain carries TRBV7-2 and TRBJ2-7, with TRBD1 identical over 7 bases. The CDR3 totals 15 residues. CDR1 is SGHTA, CDR2 FQGNSA, per germline. V gave up 4 bases and J gave up 5 bases; unmatched junction bases: 11. CDR3 nucleotides: TGTGCCAGCAGCTCCGGACAGGTGGGCGTCCACGAGCAGTACTTC. Protein product: CASSSGQVGVHEQYF.

Comments on this clonotype: An end of the junction differs from the germline gene, which may be a read error. V and J are TRBV9 and TRBJ2-1; TRBD1 is a possible D gene (5 bases). Germline loops: CDR1 SGDLS, CDR2 YYNGEE. The CDR3 is made up of 14 amino acids. CDR3 amino acids: CASSSLDKYNEQFF. CDR3 DNA sequence: TGCGCCAGCAGCTCCCTGGACAAGTACAATGAGCAGTTCTTC.

The V call is TRBV27, the J call TRBJ1-6; 9 bases match TRBD1. The CDR3 spans 18 residues. Germline V CDR1 and CDR2: MNHEY, SMNVEV (reference sequence). V was pared by 6 bases and J by 6 bases, with 15 bases of the junction left unmatched. CDR3 DNA: TGTGCCAGCAGAATAAAAACCTTGGGACAGGGCGTTAATTCACCCCTCCACTTT. It translates to CASRIKTLGQGVNSPLHF.

The V gene is TRBV7-2, the J gene TRBJ2-7; D is unresolved. This CDR3 is 11 amino acids long. Germline lookup yields CDR1 SGHTA and CDR2 FQGNSA. The germline V and J ends were trimmed by 5 bases and 7 bases, with 9 bases remaining between them. The CDR3 DNA follows: TGTGCCAGCAGCGCCTTTTTGGAGCAGTACTTC. Amino acid sequence: CASSAFLEQYF.

The chain uses TRBV6-1 and TRBJ1-5; no clear D gene. Between the trimmed V and J ends, which lost 0 bases and 2 bases, there was a span of 5 bases. CDR1 is MNHNS and CDR2 is SASEGT in the germline V gene. There are 14 residues in the CDR3. CDR3 DNA sequence: TGTGCCAGCAGTGAAGCACAGCGCAATCAGCCCCAGCATTTT. This codes for CASSEAQRNQPQHF.

In this sample, this clonotype turned up a few times. The rearrangement links TRBV11-2 to TRBJ2-1; no clear D gene. CDR3 length: 14 residues. In germline, CDR1 is SGHAT, CDR2 FQNNGV. V dropped 3 bases and J dropped 8 bases, with 14 bases sitting between them. CDR3 amino acids: CASSLWAQIDEQFF. The CDR3 DNA follows: TGTGCCAGCAGCTTGTGGGCCCAGATAGATGAGCAGTTCTTC. Supplemented by reference TRBV11-2 and TRBJ2-1, the full variable domain reads EAGVAQSPRYKIIEKRQSVAFWCNPISGHATLYWYQQILGQGPKLLIQFQNNGVVDDSQLPKDRFSAERLKGVDSTLKIQPAKLEDSAVYLCASSLWAQIDEQFFGPGTRLTVL.

The sample holds a few counts of this clonotype. This chain uses TRBV20-1 with TRBJ2-1; no firm D call. The CDR3 is made up of 12 amino acids. Germline lookup yields CDR1 DFQATT and CDR2 SNEGSKA (reference sequence). The V end lost 6 bases, the J end lost 1 base, and 7 bases lay between the germline ends. CDR3 DNA: TGCAGTGCAGGACCGTCCTACAATGAGCAGTTCTTC. Its translation: CSAGPSYNEQFF.

The V gene is TRBV27, the J gene TRBJ2-7; D is ambiguous. V shed 0 bases and J shed 2 bases, with 14 bases lying between them. The CDR3 has 16 residues. Germline loops: CDR1 MNHEY, CDR2 SMNVEV (reference sequence). In DNA, the CDR3 is TGTGCCAGCAGTTTATCAATCTTGAAACCTGCCTACGAGCAGTACTTC. It specifies CASSLSILKPAYEQYF.

Concerning this clonotype itself: Just one base apart from a much larger clone, this may be a read error. The rearrangement uses TRBV10-3 and TRBJ1-1, with D possibly matching TRBD1 (6 bases). Germline assignment: CDR1 ENHRY and CDR2 SYGVKD. The CDR3 length is 15 residues. As DNA, the CDR3 is TGTGCCATCAGTGAGTCTGAAGGGGGGGCCACTAAAGCTTTCTTT. This codes for CAISESEGGATKAFF.

A few counts support this clonotype. The chain is built from TRBV12-3 or TRBV12-4 and TRBJ2-1; D may be TRBD2 (5 bases). Trimming took off 7 bases at V and 10 bases at J, with 20 bases between the two ends. CDR3 size: 14 residues. As DNA, the CDR3 is TGTGCCAGCACCTACCACCTTGGAGGCTTCGAGCAGTTCTTC. Translating gives CASTYHLGGFEQFF.

This clonotype was seen a few times. The chain uses TRBV20-1 and TRBJ2-7; D remains unclear. Germline CDR1 reads DFQATT; CDR2 reads SNEGSKA (reference sequence). Trimming cost V 5 bases and J 0 bases, with 14 bases left between them. CDR3 length: 14 residues. Written as DNA, the CDR3 is TGCAGTGCTCCAACCGAATTAAGCTCCTACGAGCAGTACTTC. Residues: CSAPTELSSYEQYF.

The chain has TRBV5-1 and TRBJ2-1, with TRBD2 identical over 10 bases. With 6 bases clipped from V and 6 bases from J, the junction kept 21 bases outside the gene matches. This CDR3 spans 19 amino acids. Germline V lookup: CDR1 SGHRS, CDR2 YFSETQ. Written as DNA, the CDR3 is TGCGCCAGCAACCGGGACACCCTAAACCTAGCGGGAGATGGCAATGAGCAGTTCTTC. Amino acids: CASNRDTLNLAGDGNEQFF.

V is TRBV5-1 and J is TRBJ2-1; 7 positions match TRBD1. Trimming took 4 bases from V and 0 from J; bases not matched to a gene: 10. The length of the CDR3 is 17 residues. Germline CDR1 is SGHRS and CDR2 is YFSETQ. The DNA of the CDR3 is TGCGCCAGCAGCCTGAACCGGGACAGCGCCTCCTACAATGAGCAGTTCTTC. Its translation is CASSLNRDSASYNEQFF.